The clone carrying this TCR beta chain was recorded a few times. Its antigen is undetermined. This sample's treatment: randomized to nivolumab then ipilimumab (arm A) or the reverse (arm B). The sample belongs to a study of sequential checkpoint blockade in melanoma. The wider study: TCRbeta immunosequencing was performed on DNA from 91 pretreatment melanoma tumor samples. Matched biopsies came pretreatment and at week 13 for twenty-two patients.

TCRdb's table, derived via immunoSEQ multiplex PCR, lists solely in-frame clones and lacks some. The data show under 15,000 clones, around 20% seen once. Notes on the study in general: In arm A, pretreatment tumor clonality was associated with response.

This sequence was found in a human donor with melanoma. Sequenced material: tumor tissue (inferred from file names), taken from a patient given nivolumab and ipilimumab in sequence.

CDR3 coding DNA: TGTGCCAGCAACCCGACAGGGGGCGTAAATCAGCCCCAGCATTTT. Translating it yields CASNPTGGVNQPQHF. This chain connects TRBV6-8 to TRBJ1-5; 10 nucleotides align to TRBD1. Per the germline V gene, CDR1 is MNHGY and CDR2 is SAAAGT. V was clipped by 7 bases and J by 4 bases; unmatched bases: 7. CDR3 length equals 15 residues.